This record concerns one T cell receptor (beta chain) sequence. Its antigen remains unknown. The source of the sample is a study of naive and memory T cell subsets. An equimolar mix of two oligonucleotides served as the beta constant-region primer for TRBC1 and TRBC2. The ligated cDNA underwent four PCR rounds using SP2 and nested alpha and beta constant-region primers. Via MiXCR, TCRdb re-called the UMI-ligation and nested PCR reads, giving one row per CDR3 protein. The sample has approximately 9,300 distinct CDR3 sequences; roughly 5.5% are singletons. The study, taken as a whole, reports: From naive to CM, EM and EMRA, diversity decreased and Gini increased.

After the first PCR, alpha and beta chain libraries were processed separately. Per the germline V gene, CDR1 is MDHEN and CDR2 is SYDVKM. Deletions cut 4 bases from V and 5 bases from J, with 9 bases between. CDR3 length: 13 amino acids. Material for sequencing was CD4+ TEMRA cells from blood. As for subset: effector memory re-expressing CD45RA, CD45RA+ CD27-. This TCR was sampled from a human donor in good health. The chain has TRBV28 and TRBJ1-5; D not resolved. The CDR3: CASSSTRDQPQHF. The CDR3 DNA follows: TGTGCCAGCAGTTCCACTCGAGATCAGCCCCAGCATTTT. Supplemented by reference TRBV28 and TRBJ1-5, the full variable domain reads DVKVTQSSRYLVKRTGEKVFLECVQDMDHENMFWYRQDPGLGLRLIYFSYDVKMKEKGDIPEGYSVSREKKERFSLILESASTNQTSMYLCASSSTRDQPQHFGDGTRLSIL.